This passage covers 21 T cell receptor beta chains from one sample sequenced in a study of T cells in Graves' hyperthyroidism and ophthalmopathy. RNA transcripts were the template for amplifying TCR beta CDR3 regions. The HTBI primer set drove a first-round RT-PCR of the TCR CDR3. Each CDR3 protein gets one entry after TCRdb re-called the multiplex PCR reads with MiXCR. The sample carries roughly 500,000 distinct CDR3 sequences, about 16% recorded once. The specimen sequenced was blood. These receptors were taken from a woman aged 30 to 39 with Graves' ophthalmopathy.

Details on this clonotype: An end of the junction differs from the germline gene, which may be a read error. The chain couples TRBV15 to TRBJ2-1; D might be TRBD1 (6 bases). CDR1 and CDR2 from the germline V gene are LNHNV and YYDKDF (reference sequence). The CDR3 runs 13 residues. Here the CDR3 reads CATSRDSHAEQSF. CDR3 nucleotide sequence: TGTGCCACCAGCAGGGACAGCCATGCTGAGCAGTCCTTC.

There are many counts of this clonotype. The V call is TRBV30, the J call TRBJ2-5; no reliable D call. Trimming cost V 0 bases and J 1 base, with 6 bases left between them. This CDR3 is 13 amino acids long. Germline assignment: CDR1 GTSNPN and CDR2 SVGIG (reference sequence). CDR3 DNA sequence: TGTGCCTGGAGTGTAGGGATCCAAGAGACCCAGTACTTC. Residues: CAWSVGIQETQYF.

This clonotype was seen only a few times. The chain is built from TRBV10-3 and TRBJ2-7; no reliable D call. The germline V gene encodes CDR1 ENHRY and CDR2 SYGVKD. The CDR3 is 14 residues long. Trimming took 6 bases from V and 1 from J, leaving 13 bases between them. The CDR3 DNA sequence: TGTGCCATCAGACAGACTGGATCATCCTACGAGCAGTACTTC. It specifies CAIRQTGSSYEQYF.

The rearrangement uses TRBV5-8 and TRBJ2-3; TRBD2 might be the D (6 bases). The CDR3 covers 15 residues. V shed 2 bases and J shed 0 bases, with 10 bases lying between them. From germline, CDR1 is SGHTS and CDR2 YDEGEE. The CDR3 protein is CASSFISGSTDTQYF. The CDR3 nucleotides are TGTGCCAGCAGCTTCATTAGCGGTAGCACAGATACGCAGTATTTT.

This clonotype was counted ten times or more. This sequence joins TRBV6-2 or TRBV6-3 and TRBJ1-5, with D perhaps matching TRBD1 (5 bases). Germline V gives CDR1 MNHEY, CDR2 SVGEGT. Trimming removed 2 bases from V and 2 bases from J, with 13 bases in between. The CDR3 length is 16 residues. CDR3 DNA sequence: TGTGCCAGCAGTTACCCGACAGTTCGGCGCAATCAGCCCCAGCATTTT. Translating it yields CASSYPTVRRNQPQHF.

This clonotype has ten or more counts. The CDR3 bases are TGTGCCAGCAGAATCCCGGGACTAGCGGGAGGTTGGACCGGGGAGCTGTTTTTT. It yields the protein CASRIPGLAGGWTGELFF. The gene calls are TRBV6-2 or TRBV6-3 and TRBJ2-2, with 15 bases lining up with TRBD2. After removal of 6 bases from V and 5 bases from J, the junction contained 10 bases not matched to a gene. The germline V gene encodes CDR1 MNHEY and CDR2 SVGEGT. The CDR3 is 18 amino acids.

Regarding this clonotype: A much larger clone differs by one base, so this may be a read error. The chain has TRBV3-1 and TRBJ1-5, with D perhaps matching TRBD1 (5 bases). CDR1 is LGHDT and CDR2 is YNNKEL in the germline V gene (reference sequence). The CDR3 runs 15 residues. V shed 1 base and J shed 6 bases, with 13 bases lying between them. The CDR3 region is CASSQGKGPGQPQHF. As DNA, the CDR3 is TGTGCCAGCAGCCAAGGTAAGGGGCCCGGTCAGCCCCAGCATTTT.

This clonotype was picked up many times. This chain connects TRBV29-1 to TRBJ2-1; 8 nucleotides align to TRBD2. The CDR3 length is 14 residues. CDR1 SQVTM and CDR2 ANQGSEA come from the germline V gene. V trimming: 7 bases; J trimming: 6 bases; junction bases outside the gene matches: 11. CDR3 sequence: CSERSGSGFNEQFF. The CDR3 nucleotides are TGCAGCGAACGAAGCGGGAGCGGGTTCAATGAGCAGTTCTTC.

This chain links TRBV2 with TRBJ2-2; possible D gene TRBD1, 5 bases. Germline V gene lookup returns CDR1 SNHLY and CDR2 FYNNEI. The CDR3 contains 15 residues. The V gene lost 4 bases and the J gene lost 5 bases, with 14 bases spanning the gap. CDR3 in DNA: TGTGCCAGCAGTGGGGGCTATGGCGAGACCGGGGAGCTGTTTTTT. Protein: CASSGGYGETGELFF.

This clonotype was seen many times. V gene TRBV5-1 combines with J gene TRBJ2-7; TRBD1 aligns across 8 bases. Trimming cost V 4 bases and J 1 base; bases outside gene matches: 4. Looked up from germline, CDR1 is SGHRS and CDR2 is YFSETQ. This CDR3 region has 14 residues. The CDR3 nucleotides are TGCGCCAGCAGCAACCGGGACAGGTCCTACGAGCAGTACTTC. This translates into CASSNRDRSYEQYF.

This clonotype was seen repeatedly, ten times or more. The chain joins TRBV7-3 to TRBJ2-5, with no clear D. V was pared by 2 bases and J by 5 bases, with 9 bases between. The CDR3 totals 13 residues. Germline V gene data show CDR1 as SGHTA and CDR2 as FQGTGA. The CDR3 reads CASSLGSAETQYF. The DNA of the CDR3 is TGTGCCAGCAGCTTAGGGTCGGCGGAGACCCAGTACTTC.

The chain links TRBV29-1 to TRBJ2-5; TRBD2 aligns across 8 bases. V shed 5 bases and J 2 bases; nucleotides not matched to a gene: 7. The CDR3 totals 14 residues. Germline V lookup: CDR1 SQVTM, CDR2 ANQGSEA. Here the CDR3 DNA reads TGCAGCGTTACCCGACGACTAGCGCAAGAGACCCAGTACTTC. As protein: CSVTRRLAQETQYF.

This clonotype was observed at least ten times. A clone one base away is much larger, so this may be a read error. This sequence joins TRBV7-2 and TRBJ2-3; TRBD2 is a possible D gene (5 bases). Germline loops: CDR1 SGHTA, CDR2 FQGNSA. Trimming shortened V by 0 bases and J by 3 bases, and 7 bases separated the two germline ends. This CDR3 has 14 residues. CDR3 coding DNA: TGTGCCAGCAGCTTAGCCCGGGGAACAGATACGCAGTATTTT. It translates to CASSLARGTDTQYF.

This CDR3 reads CASRPDSRVSDTQYF. The CDR3 DNA is TGTGCCAGCAGGCCGGACAGCAGAGTCTCAGATACGCAGTATTTT. V is TRBV28 and J is TRBJ2-3; D is perhaps TRBD1 (6 bases). V was clipped by 6 bases and J by 4 bases, with 17 bases between them. There are 15 residues in the CDR3. The V gene's germline CDR1 is MDHEN and CDR2 SYDVKM. The variable domain in full, with the rest retrieved from reference TRBV28 and TRBJ2-3, is DVKVTQSSRYLVKRTGEKVFLECVQDMDHENMFWYRQDPGLGLRLIYFSYDVKMKEKGDIPEGYSVSREKKERFSLILESASTNQTSMYLCASRPDSRVSDTQYFGPGTRLTVL.

This clonotype was seen more than once but under ten times. CDR3 sequence reads: CSASYTGTDTQYF. Here the CDR3 DNA reads TGCAGTGCTAGTTATACGGGCACAGATACGCAGTATTTT. V and J are TRBV20-1 and TRBJ2-3; unclear D gene. Trimming cost V 3 bases and J 1 base, with 8 bases left between them. Germline V gives CDR1 DFQATT, CDR2 SNEGSKA (reference sequence). This CDR3 is built from 13 residues.

At least ten counts were recorded for this clonotype. The chain links TRBV6-2 or TRBV6-3 to TRBJ2-7, with a possible D match to TRBD2 (5 bases). Trimming pared 6 bases from V and 0 bases from J, leaving 9 bases between. The CDR3 covers 13 residues. The V gene's germline CDR1 is MNHEY and CDR2 SVGEGT. In nucleotides, the CDR3 is TGTGCCAGCAGACCCGGGATCTCCTACGAGCAGTACTTC. Translating gives CASRPGISYEQYF.

This clonotype has at least ten counts. The rearrangement links TRBV27 to TRBJ2-1; no clear D. This CDR3 spans 15 amino acids. The germline V gene has CDR1 MNHEY and CDR2 SMNVEV (reference sequence). Deletions cut 6 bases from V and 7 bases from J, with 19 bases between. CDR3 DNA sequence: TGTGCCAGCAGGCCGACGGGCTCATATAAAAATGAGCAGTTCTTC. Protein product: CASRPTGSYKNEQFF.

This clonotype was counted many times. V and J are TRBV7-7 and TRBJ2-5; D is unclear. The length of the CDR3 is 13 residues. V lost 5 bases to trimming and J lost 4 bases, with 11 bases between them. Germline-derived CDR1 and CDR2 are SSHAT and FNYEAQ (reference sequence). CDR3 sequence: CASSLPTRETQYF. In DNA, the CDR3 is TGTGCCAGCAGCCTACCCACGAGAGAGACCCAGTACTTC.

This clonotype was counted at least ten times. This chain links TRBV5-5 with TRBJ2-3; TRBD1 agrees at 8 bases. This CDR3 is built from 15 residues. The V gene's germline CDR1 is SGHKS and CDR2 YYEKEE (reference sequence). V lost 5 bases to trimming and J lost 4 bases; unmatched junction nucleotides: 9. The DNA for the CDR3 is TGTGCCAGCAGGCTGACAGGGGTTGACGCAGATACGCAGTATTTT. Translation gives CASRLTGVDADTQYF. The full variable domain, its missing parts supplied by reference TRBV5-5 and TRBJ2-3, is DAGVTQSPTHLIKTRGQQVTLRCSPISGHKSVSWYQQVLGQGPQFIFQYYEKEERGRGNFPDRFSARQFPNYSSELNVNALLLGDSALYLCASRLTGVDADTQYFGPGTRLTVL.

J is TRBJ2-2 and V is TRBV6-2 or TRBV6-3; no firm D call. Deletions cut 5 bases from V and 4 bases from J, with 11 bases between. CDR3 length: 14 residues. Germline CDR1 and CDR2: MNHEY and SVGEGT. The CDR3 is CASSPQLPTGELFF. CDR3 DNA sequence: TGTGCCAGCAGTCCCCAACTCCCCACCGGGGAGCTGTTTTTT.

This clonotype was recorded at least ten times. This rearrangement joins TRBV27 to TRBJ1-1; 7 bases match TRBD1. Germline CDR1 MNHEY, CDR2 SMNVEV (reference sequence). Unmatched junction bases numbered 12, after V lost 5 bases and J lost 9 bases. CDR3 size: 14 residues. The CDR3 coding sequence is TGTGCCAGCAGTCAAAAACAAACAGGGGCTCAAGCTTTCTTT. Translation: CASSQKQTGAQAFF.